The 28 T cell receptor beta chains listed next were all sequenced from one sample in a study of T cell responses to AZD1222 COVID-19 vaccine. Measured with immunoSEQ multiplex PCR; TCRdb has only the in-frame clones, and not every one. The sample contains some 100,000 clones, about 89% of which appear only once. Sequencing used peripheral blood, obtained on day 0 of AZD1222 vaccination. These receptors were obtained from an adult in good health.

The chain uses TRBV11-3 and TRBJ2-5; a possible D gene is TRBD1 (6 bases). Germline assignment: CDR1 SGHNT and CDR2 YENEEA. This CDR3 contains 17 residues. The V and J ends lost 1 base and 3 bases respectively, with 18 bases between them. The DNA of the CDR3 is TGTGCCAGCAGCTTAGGTGGGTGGGGGACACAAGAAGAGACCCAGTACTTC. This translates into CASSLGGWGTQEETQYF.

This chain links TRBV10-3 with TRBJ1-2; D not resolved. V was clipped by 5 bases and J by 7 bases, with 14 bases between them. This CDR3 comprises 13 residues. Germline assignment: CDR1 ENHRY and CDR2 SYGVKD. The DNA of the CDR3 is TGTGCCATCAGTTCTAAACTGGGGAGTGGCTACACCTTC. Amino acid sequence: CAISSKLGSGYTF.

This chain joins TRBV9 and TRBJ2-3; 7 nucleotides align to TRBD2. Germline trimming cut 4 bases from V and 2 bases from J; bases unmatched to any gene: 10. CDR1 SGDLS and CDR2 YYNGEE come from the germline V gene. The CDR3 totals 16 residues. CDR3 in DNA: TGTGCCAGCAGCTCTAGGACTAGTTCAACCACAGATACGCAGTATTTT. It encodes CASSSRTSSTTDTQYF.

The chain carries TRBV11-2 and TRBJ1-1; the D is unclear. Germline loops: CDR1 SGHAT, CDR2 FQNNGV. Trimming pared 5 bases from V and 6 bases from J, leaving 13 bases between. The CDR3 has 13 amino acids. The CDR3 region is CASSHPPGAEAFF. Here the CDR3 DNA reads TGTGCCAGCAGCCACCCTCCTGGCGCTGAAGCTTTCTTT.

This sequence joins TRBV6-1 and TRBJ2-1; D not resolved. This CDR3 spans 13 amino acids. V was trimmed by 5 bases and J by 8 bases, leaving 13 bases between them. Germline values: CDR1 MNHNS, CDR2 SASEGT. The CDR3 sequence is CASSLYARYEQFF. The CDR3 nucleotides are TGTGCCAGCAGTCTTTATGCGCGTTATGAGCAGTTCTTC.

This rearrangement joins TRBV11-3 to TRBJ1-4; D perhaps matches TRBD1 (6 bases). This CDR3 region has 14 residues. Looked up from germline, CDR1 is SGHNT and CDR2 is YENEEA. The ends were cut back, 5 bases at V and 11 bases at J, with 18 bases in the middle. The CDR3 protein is CASSLTGTLTKLFF. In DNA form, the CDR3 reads TGTGCCAGCAGCCTTACCGGGACACTTACCAAACTGTTTTTT.

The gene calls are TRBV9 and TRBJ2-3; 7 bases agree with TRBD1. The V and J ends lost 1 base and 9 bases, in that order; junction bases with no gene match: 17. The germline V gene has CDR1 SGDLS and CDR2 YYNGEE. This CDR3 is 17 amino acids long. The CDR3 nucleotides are TGTGCCAGCAGCGTAAATACAGGGGTCCTGTCAAGAATGACGCAGTATTTT. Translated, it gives CASSVNTGVLSRMTQYF.

The CDR3 DNA is TGTGCCAGCAGTGTCTCTTCAATGCCGACAGGGGTCGGAAACACCATATATTTT. It specifies CASSVSSMPTGVGNTIYF. V and J are TRBV2 and TRBJ1-3, with 8 bases identical to TRBD1. The CDR3 covers 18 residues. Germline-derived CDR1 and CDR2 are SNHLY and FYNNEI. Trimming cost V 4 bases and J 4 bases; bases outside gene matches: 15.

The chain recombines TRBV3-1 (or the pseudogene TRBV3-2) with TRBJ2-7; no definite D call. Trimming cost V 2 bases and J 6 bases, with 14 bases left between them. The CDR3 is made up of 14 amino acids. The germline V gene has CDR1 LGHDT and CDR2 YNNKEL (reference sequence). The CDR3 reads CASSQSDALAEQYF. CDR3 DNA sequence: TGTGCCAGCAGCCAAAGCGACGCGCTCGCCGAGCAGTACTTC.

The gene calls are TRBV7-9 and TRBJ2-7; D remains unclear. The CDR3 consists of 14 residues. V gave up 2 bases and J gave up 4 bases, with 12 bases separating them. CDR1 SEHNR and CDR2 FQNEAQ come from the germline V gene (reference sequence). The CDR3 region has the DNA TGTGCCAGCAGCTTAATTTCAAGAGATTACGAGCAGTACTTC. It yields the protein CASSLISRDYEQYF.

The CDR3 sequence is CASSEGGNTIYF. For the CDR3, the DNA is TGTGCCAGCAGTGAAGGTGGAAACACCATATATTTT. The chain carries TRBV2 and TRBJ1-3, with D hard to call. Germline CDR1 and CDR2: SNHLY and FYNNEI. Deletions cut 1 base from V and 3 bases from J, with 1 base between. The CDR3 is made up of 12 amino acids.

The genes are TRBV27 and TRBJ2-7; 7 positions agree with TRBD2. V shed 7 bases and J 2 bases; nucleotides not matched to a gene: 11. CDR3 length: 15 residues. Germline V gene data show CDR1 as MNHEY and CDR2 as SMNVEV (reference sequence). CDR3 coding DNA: TGTGCCAGCATTCTTAGCGGGCGAGACCCCTACGAGCAGTACTTC. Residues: CASILSGRDPYEQYF.

As DNA, the CDR3 is TGTGCCAGTTCTATACATGGGGACGGATCGGTTGGCTACACCTTC. The encoded protein is CASSIHGDGSVGYTF. The chain couples TRBV7-9 to TRBJ1-2, with D tentatively TRBD1 (5 bases). Germline values: CDR1 SEHNR, CDR2 FQNEAQ (reference sequence). V lost 9 bases to trimming and J lost 7 bases, with 24 bases between them. The CDR3 is 15 amino acids.

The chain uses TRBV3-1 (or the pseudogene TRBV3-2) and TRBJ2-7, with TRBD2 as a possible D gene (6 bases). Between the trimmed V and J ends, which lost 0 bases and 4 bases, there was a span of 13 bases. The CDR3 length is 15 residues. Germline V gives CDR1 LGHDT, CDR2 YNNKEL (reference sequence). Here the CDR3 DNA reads TGTGCCAGCAGCCAAGACTGGGGTAGCGGTTACGAGCAGTACTTC. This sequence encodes CASSQDWGSGYEQYF.

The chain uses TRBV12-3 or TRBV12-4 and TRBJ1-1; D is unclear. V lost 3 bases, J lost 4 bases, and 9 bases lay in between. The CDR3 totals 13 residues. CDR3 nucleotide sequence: TGTGCCAGCAGTTTGCCCCCGGGCACTGAAGCTTTCTTT. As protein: CASSLPPGTEAFF.

The CDR3 protein is CASSLGLAGSTDTQYF. CDR3 sequence (DNA): TGCGCCAGCAGCTTGGGACTAGCGGGGAGCACAGATACGCAGTATTTT. The chain combines TRBV5-1 with TRBJ2-3, with 11 bases aligning to TRBD2. The V and J ends lost 0 bases and 0 bases, in that order; junction bases with no gene match: 0. CDR1 SGHRS and CDR2 YFSETQ come from the germline V gene. This CDR3 has 16 residues.

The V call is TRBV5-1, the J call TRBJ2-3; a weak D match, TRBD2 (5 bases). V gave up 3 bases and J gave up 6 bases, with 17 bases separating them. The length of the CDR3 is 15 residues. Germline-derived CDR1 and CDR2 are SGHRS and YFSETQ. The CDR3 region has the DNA TGCGCCAGCAGCTGGGTTAGCGCACCGGAGGATACGCAGTATTTT. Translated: CASSWVSAPEDTQYF.

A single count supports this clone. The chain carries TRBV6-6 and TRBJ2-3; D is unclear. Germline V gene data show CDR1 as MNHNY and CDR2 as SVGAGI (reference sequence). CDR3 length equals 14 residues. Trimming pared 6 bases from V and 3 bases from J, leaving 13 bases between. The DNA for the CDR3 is TGTGCCAGCAGCAGAACTCTTGCTACAGATACGCAGTATTTT. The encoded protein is CASSRTLATDTQYF.

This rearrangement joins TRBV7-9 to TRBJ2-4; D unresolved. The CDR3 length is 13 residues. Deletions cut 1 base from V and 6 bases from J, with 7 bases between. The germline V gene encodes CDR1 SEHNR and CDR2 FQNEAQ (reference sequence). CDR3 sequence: CASSLDLINIQYF. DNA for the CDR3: TGTGCCAGCAGCTTAGATCTCATAAACATTCAGTACTTC.

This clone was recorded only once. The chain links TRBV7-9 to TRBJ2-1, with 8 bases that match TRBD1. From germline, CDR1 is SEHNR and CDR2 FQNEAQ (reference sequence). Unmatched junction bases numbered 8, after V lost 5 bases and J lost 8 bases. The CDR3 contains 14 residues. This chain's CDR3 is CASSPRSGGHEQFF. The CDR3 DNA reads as TGTGCCAGCAGCCCTCGCTCAGGGGGCCATGAGCAGTTCTTC.

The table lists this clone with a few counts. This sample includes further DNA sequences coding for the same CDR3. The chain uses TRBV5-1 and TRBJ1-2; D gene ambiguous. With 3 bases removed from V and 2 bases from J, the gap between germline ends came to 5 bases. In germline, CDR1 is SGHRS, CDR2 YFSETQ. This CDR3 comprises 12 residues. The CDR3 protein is CASSSTNYGYTF. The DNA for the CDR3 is TGCGCCAGCAGCTCGACCAACTATGGCTACACCTTC.

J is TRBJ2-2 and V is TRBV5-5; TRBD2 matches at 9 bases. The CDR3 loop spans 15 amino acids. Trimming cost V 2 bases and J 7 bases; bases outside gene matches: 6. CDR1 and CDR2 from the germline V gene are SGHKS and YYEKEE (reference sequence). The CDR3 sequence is CASSLYGGRVGELFF. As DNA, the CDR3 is TGTGCCAGCAGCTTATACGGCGGGAGGGTCGGGGAGCTGTTTTTT.

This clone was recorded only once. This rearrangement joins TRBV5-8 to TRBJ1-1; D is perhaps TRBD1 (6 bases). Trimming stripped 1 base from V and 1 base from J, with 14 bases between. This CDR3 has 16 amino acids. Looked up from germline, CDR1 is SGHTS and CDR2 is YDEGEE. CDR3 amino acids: CASSLRGSLPNTEAFF. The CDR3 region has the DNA TGTGCCAGCAGCTTGAGGGGGTCCCTGCCGAACACTGAAGCTTTCTTT.

The CDR3 sequence is CASSPWDRGGMNEQYF. CDR3 nucleotide sequence: TGTGCCAGCAGCCCGTGGGACAGGGGAGGTATGAACGAGCAGTACTTC. This chain connects TRBV5-6 to TRBJ2-7; 10 nucleotides align to TRBD1. Trimming removed 4 bases from V and 5 bases from J; junction bases left unmatched: 12. Germline V gives CDR1 SGHDT, CDR2 YYEEEE. The CDR3 length is 16 residues.

This CDR3 is CASRGLGSSNQPQHF. The DNA for the CDR3 is TGTGCCAGCAGGGGGTTGGGTTCTAGCAATCAGCCCCAGCATTTT. The rearrangement links TRBV28 to TRBJ1-5; D gene ambiguous. The germline CDR1 and CDR2 sequences are MDHEN and SYDVKM. V was clipped by 6 bases and J by 0 bases, with 12 bases between them. This CDR3 has 15 amino acids.

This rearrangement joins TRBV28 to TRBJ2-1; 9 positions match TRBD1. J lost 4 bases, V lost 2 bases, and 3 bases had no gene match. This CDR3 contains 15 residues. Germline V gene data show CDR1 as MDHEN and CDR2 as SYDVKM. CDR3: CASSLGTGIYNEQFF. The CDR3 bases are TGTGCCAGCAGTTTAGGGACAGGGATTTACAATGAGCAGTTCTTC. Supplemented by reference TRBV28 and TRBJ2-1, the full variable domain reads DVKVTQSSRYLVKRTGEKVFLECVQDMDHENMFWYRQDPGLGLRLIYFSYDVKMKEKGDIPEGYSVSREKKERFSLILESASTNQTSMYLCASSLGTGIYNEQFFGPGTRLTVL.

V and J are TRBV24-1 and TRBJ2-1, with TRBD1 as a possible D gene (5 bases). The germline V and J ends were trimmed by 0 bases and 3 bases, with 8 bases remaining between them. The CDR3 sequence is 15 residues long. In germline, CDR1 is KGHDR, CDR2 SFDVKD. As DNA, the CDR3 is TGTGCCACCAGTGATTTGAACAGGAACTACAATGAGCAGTTCTTC. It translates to CATSDLNRNYNEQFF.

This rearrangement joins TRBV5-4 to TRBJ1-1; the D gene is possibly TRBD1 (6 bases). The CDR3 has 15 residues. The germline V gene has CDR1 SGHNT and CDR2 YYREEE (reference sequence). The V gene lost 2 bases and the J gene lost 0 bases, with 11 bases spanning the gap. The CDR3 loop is CASSLATGMNTEAFF. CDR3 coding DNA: TGTGCCAGCAGCTTAGCGACAGGAATGAACACTGAAGCTTTCTTT.